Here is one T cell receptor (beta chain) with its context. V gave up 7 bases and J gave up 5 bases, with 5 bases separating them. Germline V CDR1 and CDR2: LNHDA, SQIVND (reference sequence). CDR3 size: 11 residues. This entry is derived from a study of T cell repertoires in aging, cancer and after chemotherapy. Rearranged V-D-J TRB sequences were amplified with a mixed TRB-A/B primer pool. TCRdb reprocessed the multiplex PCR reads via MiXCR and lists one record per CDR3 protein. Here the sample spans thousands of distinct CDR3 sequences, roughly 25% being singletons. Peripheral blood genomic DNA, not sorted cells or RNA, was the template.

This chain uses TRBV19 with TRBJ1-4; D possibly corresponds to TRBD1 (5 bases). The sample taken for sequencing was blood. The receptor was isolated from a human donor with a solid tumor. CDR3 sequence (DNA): TGTGCCAGTAACAGGAATGAAAAACTGTTTTTT. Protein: CASNRNEKLFF.